The 17 T cell receptor beta chains below were found in one sample sequenced in a study of OX40 agonist ivuxolimab in advanced cancers. Here immunoSEQ multiplex PCR was the method, and the copy in TCRdb shows in-frame clones only, minus some. Here the sample spans 45,000 to 50,000 clones, roughly 77% being singletons. The starting material was CD4+ or CD8+ T cells sorted from blood, obtained in a trial of the OX40 agonist ivuxolimab. The receptors originated from an adult with an advanced solid tumor such as melanoma, head and neck, liver or kidney cancer.

The chain combines TRBV19 with TRBJ2-7; no clear D gene. Germline V gene sequence: CDR1 LNHDA, CDR2 SQIVND (reference sequence). The V end lost 7 bases, the J end lost 2 bases, and 12 bases lay between the germline ends. CDR3 length equals 13 residues. CDR3 nucleotide sequence: TGTGCCAGTAACATCTCCCTACCCTACGAGCAGTACTTC. Encoded protein: CASNISLPYEQYF.

V and J are TRBV2 and TRBJ1-4; D uncertain. This CDR3 has 16 amino acids. Trimming took off 6 bases at V and 0 bases at J, with 14 bases between the two ends. In germline, CDR1 is SNHLY, CDR2 FYNNEI. The CDR3 loop is CASSAGPQTTNEKLFF. The CDR3, as DNA: TGTGCCAGCAGCGCGGGCCCTCAAACAACTAATGAAAAACTGTTTTTT.

V usage is TRBV12-5 and J usage is TRBJ1-1, with TRBD1 matching over 8 bases. After removal of 6 bases from V and 1 base from J, the junction contained 4 bases not matched to a gene. This CDR3 is built from 14 residues. Germline V gene data show CDR1 as LGHNT and CDR2 as FRNRAP. This CDR3 is CASGPGGANTEAFF. The CDR3 DNA is TGTGCTAGTGGGCCAGGGGGCGCGAACACTGAAGCTTTCTTT.

The rearrangement joins TRBV11-2 to TRBJ2-2, with 10 bases lining up with TRBD2. The germline CDR1 and CDR2 sequences are SGHAT and FQNNGV. The CDR3 sequence is 16 residues long. J gave up 5 bases and V 3 bases, and 6 bases lay outside the gene matches. CDR3 DNA sequence: TGTGCCAGCAGCTTTCTAGCGGGAGCAATTACCGGGGAGCTGTTTTTT. Translation: CASSFLAGAITGELFF.

CDR3 nucleotides: TGTGCCAGCTCACCATGGACTAGCGGGGCTAACACCGGGGAGCTGTTTTTT. This translates into CASSPWTSGANTGELFF. This chain joins TRBV18 and TRBJ2-2; 12 bases align to TRBD2. The germline gives CDR1 KGHSH, CDR2 LQKENI. Trimming removed 2 bases from V and 2 bases from J; junction bases left unmatched: 3. The CDR3 is 17 residues long. The variable domain in full, with the rest retrieved from reference TRBV18 and TRBJ2-2, is NAGVMQNPRHLVRRRGQEARLRCSPMKGHSHVYWYRQLPEEGLKFMVYLQKENIIDESGMPKERFSAEFPKEGPSILRIQQVVRGDSAAYFCASSPWTSGANTGELFFGEGSRLTVL.

This clone came up once. This CDR3 is CASSGTGGAGELFF. DNA for the CDR3: TGTGCCAGCAGTGGGACAGGGGGGGCCGGGGAGCTGTTTTTT. The chain joins TRBV2 to TRBJ2-2, with 10 bases aligning to TRBD1. The junction had 2 bases not matched to a gene; V was cut back by 4 bases and J by 6 bases. Germline V gives CDR1 SNHLY, CDR2 FYNNEI. The CDR3 sequence is 14 residues long.

A few counts support this clone. The chain joins TRBV6-5 to TRBJ2-7; D is unresolved. CDR3 size: 16 residues. The V and J ends lost 0 bases and 3 bases respectively, with 15 bases between them. Germline values: CDR1 MNHEY, CDR2 SVGAGI. CDR3 DNA sequence: TGTGCCAGCAGTTACTCGAGGAAGAGACTCAACTACGAGCAGTACTTC. Translated, it gives CASSYSRKRLNYEQYF.

This clone was seen a few times. The chain combines TRBV11-2 with TRBJ2-1; D unclear. Trimming removed 4 bases from V and 3 bases from J, with 10 bases in between. The CDR3 consists of 14 residues. The germline V gene has CDR1 SGHAT and CDR2 FQNNGV. The CDR3 DNA is TGTGCCAGCAGCTCGCTTACTAACTACAATGAGCAGTTCTTC. Translating gives CASSSLTNYNEQFF.

Only one count was recorded for this clone. The CDR3 DNA follows: TGCGCCAGCAGCCAAGATTGGAGTAGCGGGACTTCCTACGAGCAGTACTTC. Its protein is CASSQDWSSGTSYEQYF. V and J are TRBV4-3 and TRBJ2-7; 8 positions agree with TRBD2. Germline loops: CDR1 LGHNA, CDR2 YSLEER. The V segment lost 0 bases and the J segment 1 base; nucleotides outside the gene matches: 8. The CDR3 runs to 17 residues.

CDR3: CASSLRAGMGTGYRNEQFF. The CDR3 coding sequence is TGTGCCAGCAGCTTAAGGGCGGGGATGGGGACAGGGTATCGGAATGAGCAGTTCTTC. This chain uses TRBV7-2 with TRBJ2-1; 9 nucleotides agree with TRBD1. In germline, CDR1 is SGHTA, CDR2 FQGNSA. With V trimmed by 2 bases and J by 7 bases, 18 bases remained unmatched. The CDR3 totals 19 residues.

This clone was observed once. The chain joins TRBV11-2 to TRBJ2-5, with 10 bases fitting TRBD2. V shed 2 bases, J shed 5 bases, and the junction held 8 bases outside the gene matches. Germline CDR1 SGHAT, CDR2 FQNNGV. The CDR3 is 16 amino acids. This CDR3 reads CASSLLPGLALETQYF. DNA for the CDR3: TGTGCCAGCAGCTTATTACCGGGACTAGCGTTGGAGACCCAGTACTTC.

This rearrangement joins TRBV19 to TRBJ1-6, with 7 bases fitting TRBD1. Germline trimming cut 5 bases from V and 3 bases from J; bases unmatched to any gene: 13. The germline V gene has CDR1 LNHDA and CDR2 SQIVND (reference sequence). The CDR3 runs 18 residues. The CDR3 sequence is CASSLRQGESFYNSPLHF. The CDR3 DNA follows: TGTGCCAGTAGTCTCCGGCAGGGGGAAAGCTTCTATAATTCACCCCTCCACTTT.

CDR3: CASSLQEDGYTF. In DNA, the CDR3 is TGTGCCAGCAGCTTGCAGGAGGATGGCTACACCTTC. J is TRBJ1-2 and V is TRBV5-4; unclear D gene. The germline gives CDR1 SGHNT, CDR2 YYREEE (reference sequence). Trimming removed 1 base at V and 6 bases at J, with 7 bases between. The CDR3 runs 12 residues. The variable domain in full, completed from reference TRBV5-4 and TRBJ1-2, reads ETGVTQSPTHLIKTRGQQVTLRCSSQSGHNTVSWYQQALGQGPQFIFQYYREEENGRGNFPPRFSGLQFPNYSSELNVNALELDDSALYLCASSLQEDGYTFGSGTRLTVV.

V and J are TRBV19 and TRBJ1-4; no firm D call. Germline V gene data show CDR1 as LNHDA and CDR2 as SQIVND (reference sequence). V lost 4 bases to trimming and J lost 2 bases, with 2 bases between them. This CDR3 has 12 residues. This CDR3 is CASSTTNEKLFF. The CDR3, as DNA: TGTGCCAGTAGTACCACTAATGAAAAACTGTTTTTT.

The chain links TRBV15 to TRBJ1-3; 9 bases align to TRBD1. The germline V gene has CDR1 LNHNV and CDR2 YYDKDF (reference sequence). V shed 2 bases and J 7 bases; nucleotides not matched to a gene: 3. This CDR3 is 14 amino acids long. The CDR3 DNA follows: TGTGCCACCAGCAGAACGACAGGGGGTAACACCATATATTTT. Amino acids: CATSRTTGGNTIYF.

V and J are TRBV30 and TRBJ2-2; the D is unclear. The V and J ends lost 4 bases and 1 base respectively, with 7 bases between them. Per the germline V gene, CDR1 is GTSNPN and CDR2 is SVGIG (reference sequence). The CDR3 is 13 residues long. CDR3: CAWNIRNTGELFF. The CDR3, as DNA: TGTGCCTGGAATATCAGGAACACCGGGGAGCTGTTTTTT.

The chain uses TRBV11-2 and TRBJ2-2, with D tentatively TRBD2 (6 bases). The CDR3 covers 15 residues. Trimming pared 1 base from V and 2 bases from J, leaving 8 bases between. Per the germline V gene, CDR1 is SGHAT and CDR2 is FQNNGV. The CDR3 DNA follows: TGTGCCAGCAGCTTAGCGGGACTCAACACCGGGGAGCTGTTTTTT. Translation gives CASSLAGLNTGELFF.